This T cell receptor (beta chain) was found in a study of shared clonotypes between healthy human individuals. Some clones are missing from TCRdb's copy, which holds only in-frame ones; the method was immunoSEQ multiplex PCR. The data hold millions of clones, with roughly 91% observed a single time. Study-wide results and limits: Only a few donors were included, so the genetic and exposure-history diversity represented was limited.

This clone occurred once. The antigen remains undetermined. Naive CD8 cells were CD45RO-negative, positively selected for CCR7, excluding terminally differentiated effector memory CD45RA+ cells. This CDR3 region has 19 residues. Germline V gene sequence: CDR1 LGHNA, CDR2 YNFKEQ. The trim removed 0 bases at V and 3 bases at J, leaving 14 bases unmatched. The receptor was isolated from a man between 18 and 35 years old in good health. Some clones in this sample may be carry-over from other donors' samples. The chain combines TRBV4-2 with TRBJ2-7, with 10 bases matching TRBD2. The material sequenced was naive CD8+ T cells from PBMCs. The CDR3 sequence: CASSQESTRLASGSYEQYF. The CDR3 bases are TGTGCCAGCAGCCAAGAGAGTACCAGGTTGGCTAGCGGGAGCTACGAGCAGTACTTC.